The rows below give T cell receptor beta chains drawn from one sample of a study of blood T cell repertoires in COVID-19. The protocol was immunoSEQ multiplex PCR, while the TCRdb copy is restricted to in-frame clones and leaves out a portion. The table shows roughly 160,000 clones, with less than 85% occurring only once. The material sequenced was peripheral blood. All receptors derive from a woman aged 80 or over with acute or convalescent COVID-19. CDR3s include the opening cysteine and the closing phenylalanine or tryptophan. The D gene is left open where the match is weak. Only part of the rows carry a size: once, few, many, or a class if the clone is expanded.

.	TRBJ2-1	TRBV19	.	CASSIPSGSVNEQFF	TGTGCCAGTAGTATCCCATCAGGGTCGGTTAATGAGCAGTTCTTC
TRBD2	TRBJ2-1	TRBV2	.	CAGGTSGRLSALFF	TGTGCCGGGGGGACAAGCGGGAGACTCTCCGCACTGTTCTTC
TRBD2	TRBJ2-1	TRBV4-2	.	CASSPERGHNEQFF	TGTGCCAGCAGCCCGGAGCGGGGACACAATGAGCAGTTCTTC
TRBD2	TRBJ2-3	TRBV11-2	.	CASSLEWGLAGTFTQYF	TGTGCCAGCAGCTTAGAGTGGGGGCTAGCGGGAACATTTACGCAGTATTTT
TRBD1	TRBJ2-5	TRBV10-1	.	CASSEPGQGAETQYF	TGCGCCAGCAGTGAGCCGGGACAGGGGGCAGAGACCCAGTACTTC
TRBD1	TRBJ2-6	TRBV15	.	CATSMDRAGANVLTF	TGTGCCACCAGCATGGACAGGGCTGGGGCCAACGTCCTGACTTTC
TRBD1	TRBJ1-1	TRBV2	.	CASSGGGTGSWYYGTEAFF	TGTGCCAGCAGTGGAGGAGGGACAGGGAGTTGGTATTACGGCACTGAAGCTTTCTTT
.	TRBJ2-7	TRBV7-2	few	CASSSDYRSYEQYF	TGTGCCAGCAGCTCCGACTACCGCTCCTACGAGCAGTACTTC
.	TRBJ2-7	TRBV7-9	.	CASSLEGTSYEQYF	TGTGCCAGCAGCTTAGAGGGGACTTCCTACGAGCAGTACTTC
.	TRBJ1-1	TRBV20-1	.	CSAVRQVEAFF	TGCAGTGCTGTCAGACAGGTTGAAGCTTTCTTT
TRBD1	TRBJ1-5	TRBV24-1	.	CATSAPGGEGQPQHF	TGTGCCACCAGTGCCCCAGGGGGCGAAGGTCAGCCCCAGCATTTT
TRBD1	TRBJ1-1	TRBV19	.	CASSISPYRGYYRDTEAFF	TGTGCCAGTAGTATCTCCCCCTACAGGGGCTACTACAGGGACACTGAAGCTTTCTTT
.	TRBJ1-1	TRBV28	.	CASSLFSGGNTEAFF	TGTGCCAGCAGTTTATTTTCCGGGGGAAACACTGAAGCTTTCTTT
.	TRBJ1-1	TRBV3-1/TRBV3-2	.	CASSPSENTEAFF	TGTGCCAGCAGCCCCTCAGAGAACACTGAAGCTTTCTTT
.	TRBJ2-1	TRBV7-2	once	CASSLVLLTYNEQFF	TGTGCCAGCAGCTTAGTTTTGCTAACTTACAATGAGCAGTTCTTC
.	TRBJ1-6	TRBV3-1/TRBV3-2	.	CASSQGSSSYNSPLHF	TGTGCCAGCAGCCAAGGCTCGAGCTCCTATAATTCACCCCTCCACTTT
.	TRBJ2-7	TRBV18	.	CASSGTGSRYEQYF	TGTGCCAGCTCAGGCACCGGGAGCCGCTACGAGCAGTACTTC
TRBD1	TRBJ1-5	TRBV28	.	CASSRRQGAAQPQHF	TGTGCCAGCAGTAGACGACAGGGGGCGGCTCAGCCCCAGCATTTT
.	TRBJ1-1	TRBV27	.	CASSPTAGTTEAFF	TGTGCCAGCAGCCCTACCGCCGGGACAACTGAAGCTTTCTTT